This TCR beta chain was identified in a study of T cells after yellow fever vaccination. This CDR3 is built from 15 residues. Germline-derived CDR1 and CDR2 are MNHEY and SMNVEV (reference sequence). The V and J ends lost 6 bases and 0 bases respectively, with 11 bases between them. Each CDR3 protein is one row after TCRdb ran MiXCR on the 5' RACE reads. The table records roughly 320,000 distinct CDR3 sequences, about 10% of them present only once. This specimen consisted of CD4+ T cells sorted from PBMCs, obtained 45 days after the yellow fever booster vaccination. The sequence came from a man aged 18 to 29 who received the YFV17D yellow fever vaccine. The gene calls are TRBV27 and TRBJ2-2; no clear D. The CDR3 loop reads CASSTSLTNTGELFF. The CDR3 DNA follows: TGTGCCAGCAGCACAAGTCTTACGAACACCGGGGAGCTGTTTTTT.